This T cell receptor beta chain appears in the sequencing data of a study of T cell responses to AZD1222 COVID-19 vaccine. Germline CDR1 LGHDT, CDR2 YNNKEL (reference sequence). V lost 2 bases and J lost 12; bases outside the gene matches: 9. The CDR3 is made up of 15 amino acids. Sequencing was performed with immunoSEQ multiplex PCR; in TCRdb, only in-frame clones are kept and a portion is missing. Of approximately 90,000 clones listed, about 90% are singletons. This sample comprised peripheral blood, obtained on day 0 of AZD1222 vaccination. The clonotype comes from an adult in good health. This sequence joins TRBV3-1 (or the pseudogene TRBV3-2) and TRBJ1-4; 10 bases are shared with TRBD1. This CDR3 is CASSQTPGQGLQLFF. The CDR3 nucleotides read TGTGCCAGCAGCCAAACTCCGGGACAGGGGCTGCAACTGTTTTTT.